The count of the clone carrying this T cell receptor beta chain is one. Its target is unknown. In germline, CDR1 is LNHDA, CDR2 SQIVND (reference sequence). Trimming took 1 base from V and 3 from J, leaving 7 bases between them. The CDR3 consists of 14 residues. The data derive from a study of cytomegalovirus exposure and HLA in healthy donors. Broader study findings: According to reports, the classifier identified cytomegalovirus status with high specificity and sensitivity. The study designated 150 or so TCR beta chains cytomegalovirus-associated. Three of the chains that were CMV-associated were confirmed in vitro to be specific for CMV antigens.

The donors were in the roughly 130-subject validation cohort, distinct from the roughly 670-subject first cohort. Assay used: immunoSEQ multiplex PCR; TCRdb lists only in-frame clones, some missing. The table has 150,000 to 250,000 clones, about 79% seen once. Source material: PBMCs. This TCR was sampled from a young woman in good health and CMV-seropositive. J is TRBJ1-5 and V is TRBV19; D possibly corresponds to TRBD1 (6 bases). CDR3 bases: TGTGCCAGTAGTATAGGGACAGTCAATCAGCCCCAGCATTTT. It translates to CASSIGTVNQPQHF. Using reference TRBV19 and TRBJ1-5 for the parts outside the CDR3, the full variable domain is DGGITQSPKYLFRKEGQNVTLSCEQNLNHDAMYWYRQDPGQGLRLIYYSQIVNDFQKGDIAEGYSVSREKKESFPLTVTSAQKNPTAFYLCASSIGTVNQPQHFGDGTRLSIL.